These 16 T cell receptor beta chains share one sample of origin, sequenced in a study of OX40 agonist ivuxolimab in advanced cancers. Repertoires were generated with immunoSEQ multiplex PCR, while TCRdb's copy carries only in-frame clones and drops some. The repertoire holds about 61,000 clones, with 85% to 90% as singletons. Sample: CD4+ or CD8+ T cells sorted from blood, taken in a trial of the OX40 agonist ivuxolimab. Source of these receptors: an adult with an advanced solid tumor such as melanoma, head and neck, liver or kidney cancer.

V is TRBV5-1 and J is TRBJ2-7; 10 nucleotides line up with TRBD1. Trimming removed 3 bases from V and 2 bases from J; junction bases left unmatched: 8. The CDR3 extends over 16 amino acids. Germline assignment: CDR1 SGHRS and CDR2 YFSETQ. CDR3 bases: TGCGCCAGCAGCTCCCAACCCGGGACAGGGGCCTACGAGCAGTACTTC. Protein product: CASSSQPGTGAYEQYF.

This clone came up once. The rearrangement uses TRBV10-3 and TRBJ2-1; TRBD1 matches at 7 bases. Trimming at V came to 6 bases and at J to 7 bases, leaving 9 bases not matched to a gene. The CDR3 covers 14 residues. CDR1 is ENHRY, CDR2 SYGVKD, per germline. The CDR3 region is CAISEGQLLNEQFF. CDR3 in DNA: TGTGCCATCAGCGAGGGACAGTTACTGAATGAGCAGTTCTTC.

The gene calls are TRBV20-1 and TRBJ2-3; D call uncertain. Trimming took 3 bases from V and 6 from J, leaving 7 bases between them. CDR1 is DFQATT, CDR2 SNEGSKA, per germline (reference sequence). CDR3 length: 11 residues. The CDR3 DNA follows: TGCAGTGCTAGCCCTTCGGATACGCAGTATTTT. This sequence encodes CSASPSDTQYF.

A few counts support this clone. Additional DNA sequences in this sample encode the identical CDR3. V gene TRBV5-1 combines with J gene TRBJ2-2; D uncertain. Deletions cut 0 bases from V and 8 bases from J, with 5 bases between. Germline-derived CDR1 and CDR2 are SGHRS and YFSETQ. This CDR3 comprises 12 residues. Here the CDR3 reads CASSLVGGELFF. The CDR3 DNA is TGCGCCAGCAGCTTGGTAGGTGGGGAGCTGTTTTTT.

The CDR3 spells CASGEGSRQQFF. The DNA of the CDR3 is TGTGCCAGCGGGGAGGGTAGCCGGCAGCAGTTCTTC. V is TRBV4-2 and J is TRBJ2-1; TRBD2 aligns across 7 bases. The CDR3 totals 12 residues. The ends lost 8 bases at V and 11 bases at J; junction bases unmatched: 9. Germline CDR1 and CDR2: LGHNA and YNFKEQ.

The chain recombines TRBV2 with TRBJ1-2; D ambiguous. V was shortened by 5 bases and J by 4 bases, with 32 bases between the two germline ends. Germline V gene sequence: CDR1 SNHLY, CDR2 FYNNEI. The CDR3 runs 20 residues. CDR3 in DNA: TGTGCCAGCAGTACATCCGAGCCGGGTCCCCCTTCGGGAGTTGGCTATGGCTACACCTTC. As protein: CASSTSEPGPPSGVGYGYTF.

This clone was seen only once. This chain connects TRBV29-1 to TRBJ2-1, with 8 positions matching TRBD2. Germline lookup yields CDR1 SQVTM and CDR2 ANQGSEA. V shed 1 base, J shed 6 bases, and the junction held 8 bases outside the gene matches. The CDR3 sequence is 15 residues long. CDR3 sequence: CSVEVISGVTNEQFF. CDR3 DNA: TGCAGCGTTGAAGTGATTAGCGGGGTGACCAATGAGCAGTTCTTC.

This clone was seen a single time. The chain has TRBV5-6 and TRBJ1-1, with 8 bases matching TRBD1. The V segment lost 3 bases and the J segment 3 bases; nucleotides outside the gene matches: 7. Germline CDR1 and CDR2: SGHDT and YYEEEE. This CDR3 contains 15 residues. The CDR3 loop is CASSSRTGGDTEAFF. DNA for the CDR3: TGTGCCAGCAGCTCGAGAACAGGGGGAGACACTGAAGCTTTCTTT.

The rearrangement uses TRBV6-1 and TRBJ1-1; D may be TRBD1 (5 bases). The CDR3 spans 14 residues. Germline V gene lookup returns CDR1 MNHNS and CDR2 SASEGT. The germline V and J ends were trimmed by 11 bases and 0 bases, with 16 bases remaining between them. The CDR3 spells CASQGQGLNTEAFF. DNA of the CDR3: TGTGCCTCCCAGGGCCAGGGATTGAACACTGAAGCTTTCTTT.

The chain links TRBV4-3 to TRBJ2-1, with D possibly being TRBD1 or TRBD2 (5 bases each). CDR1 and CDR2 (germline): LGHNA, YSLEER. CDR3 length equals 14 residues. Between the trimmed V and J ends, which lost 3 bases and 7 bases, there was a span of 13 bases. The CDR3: CASSHVGERNEQFF. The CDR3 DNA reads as TGCGCCAGCAGCCATGTGGGGGAGAGGAATGAGCAGTTCTTC.

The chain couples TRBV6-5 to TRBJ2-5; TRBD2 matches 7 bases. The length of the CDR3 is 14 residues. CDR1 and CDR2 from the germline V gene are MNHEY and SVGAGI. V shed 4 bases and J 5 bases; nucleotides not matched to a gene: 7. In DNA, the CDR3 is TGTGCCAGCAGTTTTAGCGGGTTTGGGGAGACCCAGTACTTC. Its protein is CASSFSGFGETQYF.

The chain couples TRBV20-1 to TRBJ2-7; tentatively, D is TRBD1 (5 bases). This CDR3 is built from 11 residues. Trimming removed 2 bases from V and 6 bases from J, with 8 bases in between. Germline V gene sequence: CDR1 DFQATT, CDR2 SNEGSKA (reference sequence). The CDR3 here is CSARPGFEQYF. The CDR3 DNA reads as TGCAGTGCTAGACCAGGGTTCGAGCAGTACTTC.

CDR3 bases: TGTGCCAGCAGGACGACAGGGGGAGACAATGAAAAACTGTTTTTT. Protein sequence: CASRTTGGDNEKLFF. J is TRBJ1-4 and V is TRBV28; TRBD1 matches at 9 bases. V lost 6 bases to trimming and J lost 5 bases; unmatched junction nucleotides: 7. Germline CDR1 and CDR2: MDHEN and SYDVKM. This CDR3 has 15 amino acids. The full variable domain, completed using reference TRBV28 and TRBJ1-4, is DVKVTQSSRYLVKRTGEKVFLECVQDMDHENMFWYRQDPGLGLRLIYFSYDVKMKEKGDIPEGYSVSREKKERFSLILESASTNQTSMYLCASRTTGGDNEKLFFGSGTQLSVL.

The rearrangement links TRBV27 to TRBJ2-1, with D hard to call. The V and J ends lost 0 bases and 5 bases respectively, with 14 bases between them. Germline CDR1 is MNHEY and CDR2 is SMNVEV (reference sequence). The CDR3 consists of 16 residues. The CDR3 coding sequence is TGTGCCAGCAGTTTATCGAGGTTCCCTGGGGACAATGAGCAGTTCTTC. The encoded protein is CASSLSRFPGDNEQFF.

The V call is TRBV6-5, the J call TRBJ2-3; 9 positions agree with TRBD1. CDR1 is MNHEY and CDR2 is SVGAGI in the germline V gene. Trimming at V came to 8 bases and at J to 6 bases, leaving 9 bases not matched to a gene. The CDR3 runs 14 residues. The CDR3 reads CASGTGTLIDTQYF. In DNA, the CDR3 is TGTGCCAGCGGGACAGGGACTTTGATCGATACGCAGTATTTT.

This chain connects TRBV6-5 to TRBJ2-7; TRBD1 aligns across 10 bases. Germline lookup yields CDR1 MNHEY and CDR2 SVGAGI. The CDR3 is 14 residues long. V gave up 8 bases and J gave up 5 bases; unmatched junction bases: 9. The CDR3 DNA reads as TGTGCCAGCTCCGCCGGGACAGGGGCCCACGAGCAGTACTTC. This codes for CASSAGTGAHEQYF.